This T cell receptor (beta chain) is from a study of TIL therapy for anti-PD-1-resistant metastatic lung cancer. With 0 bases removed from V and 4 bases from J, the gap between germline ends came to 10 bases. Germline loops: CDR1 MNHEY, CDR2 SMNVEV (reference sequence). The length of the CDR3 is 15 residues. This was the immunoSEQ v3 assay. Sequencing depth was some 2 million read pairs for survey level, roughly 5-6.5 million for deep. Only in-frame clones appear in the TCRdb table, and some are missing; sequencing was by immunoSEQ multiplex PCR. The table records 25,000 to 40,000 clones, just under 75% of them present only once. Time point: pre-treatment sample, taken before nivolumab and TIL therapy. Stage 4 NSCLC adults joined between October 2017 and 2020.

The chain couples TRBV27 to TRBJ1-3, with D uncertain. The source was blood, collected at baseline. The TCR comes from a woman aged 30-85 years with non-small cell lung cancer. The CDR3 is CASSLSVGIGNTIYF. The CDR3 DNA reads TGTGCCAGCAGTTTATCCGTAGGCATCGGAAACACCATATATTTT.